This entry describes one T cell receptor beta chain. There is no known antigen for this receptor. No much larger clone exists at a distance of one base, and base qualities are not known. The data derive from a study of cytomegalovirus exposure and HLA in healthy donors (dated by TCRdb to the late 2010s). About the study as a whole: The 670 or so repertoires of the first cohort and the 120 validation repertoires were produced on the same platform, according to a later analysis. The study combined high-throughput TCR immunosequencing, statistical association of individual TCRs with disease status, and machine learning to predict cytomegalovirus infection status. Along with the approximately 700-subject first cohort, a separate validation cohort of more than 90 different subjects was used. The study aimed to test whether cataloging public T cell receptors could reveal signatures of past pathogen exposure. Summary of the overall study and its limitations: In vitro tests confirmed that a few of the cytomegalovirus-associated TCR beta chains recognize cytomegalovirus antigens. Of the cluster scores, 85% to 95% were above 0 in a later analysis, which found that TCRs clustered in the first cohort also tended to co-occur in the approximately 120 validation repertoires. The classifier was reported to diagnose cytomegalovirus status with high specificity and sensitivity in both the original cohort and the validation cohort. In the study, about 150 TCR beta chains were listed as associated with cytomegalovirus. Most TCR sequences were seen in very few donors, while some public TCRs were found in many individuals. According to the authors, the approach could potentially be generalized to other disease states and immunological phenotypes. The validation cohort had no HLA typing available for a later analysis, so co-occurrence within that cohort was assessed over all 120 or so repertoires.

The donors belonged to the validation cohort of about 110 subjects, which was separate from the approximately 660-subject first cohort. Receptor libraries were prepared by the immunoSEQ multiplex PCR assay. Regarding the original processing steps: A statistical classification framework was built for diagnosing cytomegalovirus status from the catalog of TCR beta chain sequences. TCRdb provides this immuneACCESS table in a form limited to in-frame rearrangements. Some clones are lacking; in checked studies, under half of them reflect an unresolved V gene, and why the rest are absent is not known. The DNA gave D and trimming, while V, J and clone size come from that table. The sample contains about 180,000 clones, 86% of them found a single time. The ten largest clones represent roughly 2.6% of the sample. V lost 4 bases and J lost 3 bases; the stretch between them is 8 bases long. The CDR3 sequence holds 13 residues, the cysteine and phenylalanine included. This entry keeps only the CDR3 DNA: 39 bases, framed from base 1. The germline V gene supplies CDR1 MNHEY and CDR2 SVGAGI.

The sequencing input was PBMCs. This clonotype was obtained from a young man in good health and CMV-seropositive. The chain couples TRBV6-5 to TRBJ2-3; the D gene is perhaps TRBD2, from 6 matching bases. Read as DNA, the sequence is TGTGCCAGCAGTTTTCGGGGGACAGATACGCAGTATTTT. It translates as CASSFRGTDTQYF.